The rows below give T cell receptor beta chains drawn from one sample of a study of blood T cells in healthy people across ages. In TCRdb, the 5' RACE reads were re-called with MiXCR into one record per CDR3 protein. The sample has 550,000 to 800,000 distinct CDR3 sequences, 32% seen once. Sample: blood. These receptors were collected from an elderly woman in good health. Each CDR3 is given with its conserved first and last residue. D genes are given only for firm matches. Some rows have no size entry. The others give once, few or many, or a class for an expanded clone.

14 | many | - | TRBJ2-7 | TRBV7-9 | CASSWTATNYEQYF | TGTGCCAGCAGCTGGACAGCAACTAATTACGAGCAGTACTTC
15 | many | TRBD1 | TRBJ2-7 | TRBV4-2 | CASSQDRDSHYEQYF | TGTGCCAGCAGCCAAGACCGGGACAGTCATTACGAGCAGTACTTC
15 | - | - | TRBJ2-1 | TRBV27 | CASKSGTGSYNEQFF | TGTGCCAGCAAAAGCGGAACCGGCTCCTACAATGAGCAGTTCTTC
17 | medium-sized | - | TRBJ2-3 | TRBV2 | CASITSPTRASTDTQYF | TGTGCCAGCATCACTAGCCCCACTCGTGCTAGCACAGATACGCAGTATTTT
19 | - | TRBD1 | TRBJ2-2 | TRBV28 | CASSLGLLQGSLGSGELFF | TGTGCCAGCAGTTTAGGACTTTTACAGGGGTCCCTCGGTTCCGGGGAGCTGTTTTTT
12 | many | - | TRBJ1-6 | TRBV20-1 | CSAKTGDSPLHF | TGCAGTGCGAAGACAGGCGACTCGCCCCTCCACTTT
14 | many | TRBD1 | TRBJ2-7 | TRBV7-6 | CASSLGHRGYEQYF | TGTGCCAGCAGCTTAGGTCACAGGGGCTACGAGCAGTACTTC
16 | - | - | TRBJ2-2 | TRBV5-1 | CASSLREARNTGELFF | TGCGCCAGCAGCCTGCGGGAAGCAAGGAACACCGGGGAGCTGTTTTTT
18 | - | TRBD1 | TRBJ2-5 | TRBV3-1 | CASSRGIGQGDWGETQYF | TGTGCCAGCAGCCGAGGGATTGGACAGGGGGATTGGGGAGAGACCCAGTACTTC
13 | many | - | TRBJ2-3 | TRBV6-1 | CASSAPGTRTQYF | TGTGCCAGCAGTGCGCCCGGCACTAGAACGCAGTATTTT
15 | - | - | TRBJ2-5 | TRBV5-6 | CASSFPDSFQETQYF | TGTGCCAGCAGCTTCCCTGACAGCTTCCAAGAGACCCAGTACTTC
15 | - | - | TRBJ2-1 | TRBV7-6 | CASSPDMSSYNEQFF | TGTGCCAGCAGCCCTGACATGAGCTCCTACAATGAGCAGTTCTTC
14 | many | - | TRBJ1-2 | TRBV2 | CASSQTEQGSGYTF | TGTGCCAGCAGTCAAACCGAACAGGGAAGTGGCTACACCTTC
15 | - | TRBD2 | TRBJ2-3 | TRBV5-1 | CASTLSGSGTDTQYF | TGCGCCAGCACCCTTAGCGGGAGTGGGACAGATACGCAGTATTTT
12 | - | - | TRBJ2-2 | TRBV15 | CATSRVSGELFF | TGTGCCACCAGCAGAGTATCCGGGGAGCTGTTTTTT
17 | few | - | TRBJ1-3 | TRBV4-1 | CASSQLDSLFSGNTIYF | TGCGCCAGCAGCCAGCTAGACAGCCTTTTCTCTGGAAACACCATATATTTT
14 | few | TRBD1 | TRBJ2-5 | TRBV25-1 | CASRETGAQETQYF | TGTGCCAGCAGGGAGACAGGGGCCCAAGAGACCCAGTACTTC
14 | many | - | TRBJ2-7 | TRBV15 | CATSRAGTRDEQYF | TGTGCCACCAGCAGAGCCGGGACCCGGGACGAGCAGTACTTC
13 | many | TRBD1 | TRBJ1-5 | TRBV28 | CASRSGGDQPQHF | TGTGCCAGCAGGTCAGGGGGCGATCAGCCCCAGCATTTT
14 | few | - | TRBJ1-5 | TRBV2 | CASSSRDMEQPQHF | TGTGCCAGCAGTTCCCGGGACATGGAACAGCCCCAGCATTTT
14 | - | - | TRBJ2-7 | TRBV6-6 | CAGRFGPIPYEQYF | TGTGCCGGCAGGTTCGGTCCGATTCCCTACGAGCAGTACTTC
14 | - | - | TRBJ1-5 | TRBV7-2 | CASSLAWRNQPQQF | TGTGCCAGCAGCTTAGCGTGGAGAAATCAGCCCCAGCAGTTT
13 | - | - | TRBJ1-1 | TRBV3-1 | CASSQVEYTEAFF | TGTGCCAGCAGCCAAGTAGAGTACACTGAAGCTTTCTTT
14 | many | - | TRBJ1-2 | TRBV29-1 | CSVEDGGGDYGYTF | TGCAGCGTTGAAGACGGTGGGGGGGACTATGGCTACACCTTC
14 | many | - | TRBJ2-7 | TRBV3-1 | CASSPFGAPYEQYF | TGTGCCAGCAGCCCGTTCGGGGCGCCCTACGAGCAGTACTTC
13 | - | - | TRBJ1-2 | TRBV20-1 | CSARDQWGGGYTF | TGCAGTGCTAGAGATCAGTGGGGCGGGGGCTACACCTTC
13 | - | - | TRBJ1-1 | TRBV20-1 | CSARGTRHTEAFF | TGCAGTGCTAGAGGCACCAGACACACTGAAGCTTTCTTT
13 | many | TRBD1 | TRBJ2-7 | TRBV10-3 | CAISQTGRNEQYF | TGTGCCATCAGTCAGACAGGGCGTAACGAGCAGTACTTC
16 | - | TRBD1 | TRBJ1-1 | TRBV30 | CAWSGTRTGRNTEAFF | TGTGCCTGGAGTGGTACAAGGACAGGGCGGAACACTGAAGCTTTCTTT
13 | - | - | TRBJ2-1 | TRBV7-2 | CASSLAVRNEQFF | TGTGCCAGCAGCTTAGCGGTTAGGAATGAGCAGTTCTTC
18 | - | - | TRBJ1-5 | TRBV4-3 | CASSQDVGGGHGDQPQHF | TGCGCCAGCAGCCAAGATGTGGGGGGGGGGCATGGGGATCAGCCCCAGCATTTT
18 | - | - | TRBJ1-6 | TRBV6-5 | CASSYLRRPSSYNSPLHF | TGTGCCAGCAGTTACTTGCGACGGCCGAGCTCCTATAATTCACCCCTCCACTTT
12 | many | - | TRBJ1-6 | TRBV7-8 | CASSLGDSPLHF | TGTGCCAGCAGCTTAGGGGATTCACCCCTCCACTTT
16 | many | - | TRBJ1-1 | TRBV4-2 | CASSQELQGVNTEAFF | TGTGCCAGCAGCCAAGAACTACAGGGCGTGAACACTGAAGCTTTCTTT
16 | - | - | TRBJ1-5 | TRBV28 | CASSFSENNSNQPQHF | TGTGCCAGCAGTTTTTCAGAGAATAATAGCAATCAGCCCCAGCATTTT
13 | - | - | TRBJ2-2 | TRBV12-3/TRBV12-4 | CASSFRNTGELFF | TGTGCCAGCAGTTTCAGAAACACCGGGGAGCTGTTTTTT
16 | - | TRBD2 | TRBJ2-1 | TRBV4-3 | CASSQDLAGSYNEQFF | TGCGCCAGCAGCCAAGATTTAGCGGGTTCCTACAATGAGCAGTTCTTC
15 | - | - | TRBJ2-1 | TRBV7-2 | CASSSRRGPQEAQFF | TGTGCCAGCAGCTCTAGGAGGGGCCCTCAAGAGGCCCAGTTCTTC
15 | - | TRBD1 | TRBJ1-2 | TRBV2 | CASSEALQGGYGYIF | TGTGCCAGCAGTGAAGCGCTTCAAGGGGGCTATGGCTACATCTTC
13 | many | - | TRBJ2-7 | TRBV2 | CASRGRGSYEQYF | TGTGCCAGCAGGGGAAGGGGAAGCTACGAGCAGTACTTC
14 | - | - | TRBJ2-3 | TRBV27 | CASSLQGGFDTQYF | TGTGCCAGCAGTTTACAGGGGGGATTCGATACGCAGTATTTT
14 | many | - | TRBJ2-3 | TRBV7-2 | CASSDPRGTDTQYF | TGTGCCAGCAGCGACCCCAGGGGCACAGATACGCAGTATTTT
14 | - | - | TRBJ2-3 | TRBV5-1 | CASSLYRVTGTQYF | TGCGCCAGCAGCTTGTACAGGGTAACAGGTACGCAGTATTTT
16 | - | - | TRBJ1-4 | TRBV2 | CASSPRSGPTNEKLFF | TGTGCCAGCAGTCCCCGAAGTGGGCCAACTAATGAAAAACTGTTTTTT
15 | many | TRBD1 | TRBJ1-2 | TRBV4-2 | CASSQRQGANYGYTF | TGTGCCAGCAGCCAGCGACAGGGGGCGAACTATGGCTACACCTTC
16 | - | TRBD2 | TRBJ2-3 | TRBV30 | CAWSVRGGGAIDTQYF | TGTGCCTGGAGTGTACGCGGCGGGGGGGCCATAGATACGCAGTATTTT
15 | few | - | TRBJ1-5 | TRBV2 | CASSEGPGRNQPQHF | TGTGCCAGCAGTGAAGGGCCGGGGCGAAATCAGCCCCAGCATTTT
16 | - | TRBD1 | TRBJ1-5 | TRBV28 | CASSIYRGLSNQSQHF | TGTGCCAGCAGTATCTACAGGGGGCTTAGCAATCAGTCCCAGCATTTT
13 | - | - | TRBJ2-7 | TRBV20-1 | CCAPVPGQGEQYF | TGTTGTGCCCCAGTCCCGGGTCAAGGAGAGCAGTACTTC
16 | few | TRBD1 | TRBJ2-3 | TRBV5-1 | CASSRTGQGSTDTQYF | TGCGCCAGCAGCCGAACAGGACAGGGGTCCACAGATACGCAGTATTTT
15 | many | TRBD2 | TRBJ2-1 | TRBV20-1 | CSADLGLAGYNEQFF | TGCAGTGCCGACTTGGGGCTAGCGGGTTACAATGAGCAGTTCTTC
15 | many | - | TRBJ2-1 | TRBV9 | CASSVEGQAGNEQFF | TGTGCCAGCAGCGTAGAGGGGCAGGCGGGGAATGAGCAGTTCTTC
17 | many | - | TRBJ1-2 | TRBV9 | CASSPRAGVGLGYGYTF | TGTGCCAGCAGCCCCCGTGCGGGTGTGGGCTTAGGCTATGGCTACACCTTC
15 | - | - | TRBJ2-1 | TRBV7-8 | CASSLEGTSYNERFF | TGTGCCAGCAGCTTAGAAGGGACATCTTACAATGAGCGGTTCTTC
13 | few | - | TRBJ1-5 | TRBV5-1 | CASSLAIDQPQHF | TGCGCCAGCAGCTTGGCAATCGATCAGCCCCAGCATTTT